This T cell receptor beta chain appears in the sequencing data of a study of early T cells in non-severe SARS-CoV-2 infection (dated by TCRdb to 2020 to 2022). Notes on the research overall: TCR sequencing used bulk RNA from unsorted whole blood, so alpha and beta chains could not be paired. General study outcomes and caveats: VDJdb matching was skewed toward anti-spike CD8 responses, so virus-specific expansions were likely underestimated and private and CD4 specificities were missed.

The library was made by 5' RACE. TCRdb records NextSeq 500 as the sequencer. Unique molecular identifiers were attached to individual cDNA molecules in the TCR library protocol so that sequencing error and PCR bias could be corrected. TCR alpha and beta chains were both sequenced, and the abundances of alpha and beta sequences in each sample were closely correlated with each other. The original methods were these. Decombinator V4 was used to annotate the V gene, J gene and CDR3 of the TCR sequences. TCRs were defined as expanded if a significant change between any two time points was detected under a Poisson model with p below 0.0001. Abundances of TCRs were expressed as counts per million after normalisation to the total number of TCRs sequenced in each sample. MAIT TCRs were defined by TRAV1-2 paired with TRAJ12, TRAJ20 or TRAJ33, and iNKT TCRs by TRAV10 paired with TRAJ18. VDJdb, accessed 1 November 2021, was searched for CMV, EBV and SARS-CoV-2 annotated TCRs, excluding TCRs annotated for multiple antigens. TCRdb trimmed public reads at Q25 via fastp, called clones via MiXCR and kept in-frame beta chains. Identical CDR3 protein sequences are pooled into one entry, listed with their most common genes and DNA. The V and J calls were not made by the authors but by TCRdb's processing. This sample is represented by roughly 35,000 distinct CDR3 sequences; around 7% of them were singletons. The ten largest clones take up about 3.8% of the sample.

A case-control design nested within a healthcare worker cohort in London, UK, was used, with weekly nasopharyngeal swab PCR tests and blood sampling performed. Healthcare workers were recruited during the week of the UK lockdown, between 23 and 31 March 2020, and followed weekly for up to about 15 weeks. This clonotype has only a few counts. What this receptor recognizes is not known. The record has no base qualities; no much larger clone is one base away. V was cut back by 4 bases and J by 3 bases, leaving a gap of 22 bases between them. The CDR3 holds 17 amino acids from the cysteine to the phenylalanine. Only the CDR3 DNA stays, 51 bases, in frame from base 1. CDR1 and CDR2 (SGHNT, YYREEE) derive from the germline V gene (reference sequence).

The rearranged segments are TRBV5-4 and TRBJ2-5; the D segment could be TRBD2, given 6 matching bases. The specimen sequenced was whole blood. The sequence derives from an adult who was a healthcare worker with PCR-confirmed SARS-CoV-2 infection or an uninfected control (not recorded which). The CDR3 region: CASSPAGPRPGKETQYF. The nucleotide sequence is TGTGCCAGCAGCCCGGCGGGACCACGTCCGGGGAAAGAGACCCAGTACTTC.